This TCR beta chain derives from a study of T cell responses to AZD1222 COVID-19 vaccine. Study outcomes and limitations: Distributed over spike, vaccine-associated CD4 TCRs predominated at 160-218 and 743-854. Breadth and depth of Spike-specific TCRs rose after two AZD1222 doses. After the peak T cell response, and only then, were repertoires sampled. Donors, mostly white British, included more females; clonal diversity was possibly underestimated.

With 4 bases removed from V and 5 bases from J, the gap between germline ends came to 13 bases. The CDR3 loop spans 14 amino acids. Germline loops: CDR1 KGHDR, CDR2 SFDVKD. Generated by immunoSEQ multiplex PCR, the TCRdb table keeps only in-frame clones and is missing some. The profile covers some 110,000 clones, with 88% appearing a single time and about 9.1% taken by the ten largest. A word on this clone: The antigen remains unidentified.

The receptor comes from an adult in good health. Source: peripheral blood, taken on day 0 of AZD1222 vaccination. V gene TRBV24-1 combines with J gene TRBJ1-1; D may be TRBD1 (6 bases). Here the CDR3 DNA reads TGTGCCACCAGTGACACCTATACAGGGACTGAAGCTTTCTTT. Residues: CATSDTYTGTEAFF.